The following is a TCR beta chain sequence with its context. Profiled with immunoSEQ multiplex PCR; TCRdb holds only in-frame clones, not every one. The data show 120,000 to 150,000 clones, roughly 79% seen once. This specimen belongs to a study of blood T cell repertoires in COVID-19. Study at large: Samples taken during acute and convalescent COVID-19 were collected in the United States, Italy and Spain.

CDR3 length equals 14 residues. The germline CDR1 and CDR2 sequences are SGHVS and FNYEAQ. Deletions cut 5 bases from V and 1 base from J, with 8 bases between. The source material was peripheral blood. This receptor was taken from a human donor with acute or convalescent COVID-19. The donor label of this sample is uncertain. This chain uses TRBV7-6 with TRBJ2-2; D might be TRBD1 (6 bases). This CDR3 is CASSLQGNTGELFF. DNA of the CDR3: TGTGCCAGCAGCCTACAGGGGAACACCGGGGAGCTGTTTTTT.